This paragraph covers one TCR beta chain sequence. Its specific antigen is unknown. It has no much larger one-base neighbor in the sample; base qualities were not kept. The library was produced with the immunoSEQ multiplex PCR assay. The multiplex PCR relied on a mix of 60 forward primers for TCR Vbeta segments and 13 reverse primers for TCR Jbeta segments. The CDR3 region of rearranged TCR beta genes was amplified from genomic DNA with a multiplex PCR assay. The amplified TCR beta libraries were sequenced on the Illumina HiSeq System as 87-base-pair reads. The original methods were these. In a later analysis, tens of millions of unique TCR beta chains were counted across the roughly 700 repertoires, and about 10 million of these chains were shared by at least two donors. A nearest-neighbor algorithm error-corrected the raw reads and collapsed the reads into unique sequences, merging closely related sequences to remove PCR and sequencing errors. Alignment of CDR3 sequences to IMGT reference sequences was used to assign V, D and J gene segments. For a sequence to be retained, a match of at least six nucleotides to both a V gene segment and a J gene segment was required. A rearrangement was called productive if the CDR3 had no stop codons and remained in frame with V and J, and every other rearrangement was called non-productive. CDR3 was defined by IMGT convention, running from the second conserved V-encoded cysteine to the conserved J-encoded phenylalanine. The earlier analysis of about 500 of the donors excluded sequences that lacked an unambiguous match to a single V gene segment. In an earlier analysis of more than 500 of the donors, a V segment was called functional when productive rearrangements were above 56.7%, and segregating when the standard deviation between donors exceeded 5%. To diagnose cytomegalovirus status from the catalog of TCR beta chain sequences, a statistical classification framework was built. In a later analysis, TCR nucleotide sequences were compared against IMGT/GENE-DB human TR gene sequences so that V and J genes could be assigned. Using the TCRdist pipeline, a later analysis assigned CDR3 sequences along with most-parsimonious VDJ recombination scenarios. In a later analysis, every TCR beta chain was defined by the combination of its CDR3 amino acid sequence and its V-gene family, and reads without a unique V-gene family were dropped. A later analysis removed 600 or so highly shared, low-generation-probability nucleotide sequences to deal with suspected cross-contamination and a sequencing artifact. A later analysis calculated a clonal expansion index for each public chain from normalized within-repertoire ranks of inferred template counts. Generation probabilities in a later analysis came from a VDJ recombination model fitted to out-of-frame rearrangements, and those results were checked against IGoR. In a later analysis, TCR-TCR, TCR-HLA and TCR-CMV co-occurrence was scored with hypergeometric tests, and a repertoire-size bias correction was applied to TCR pairs. To estimate false discovery rates, a later analysis permuted the HLA or CMV assignments 20 times. In a later analysis, co-occurring TCRs were grouped using DBSCAN, with TCRdist sequence similarity added in when clustering inside HLA-allele-positive subsets. Repertoires with fewer than 30,000 or more than 120,000 public chains were left out of co-occurrence clustering, as were five repertoires with anomalous nucleotide sharing. TCRdb's version of the immuneACCESS table is confined to in-frame rearrangements and falls short of the full clone set. An unresolved V gene accounts for under half of the shortfall where checked; the remainder is of unknown origin. Clone size and V and J calls were adopted from that table, with D and trimming inferred from the DNA. Counted in this sample were roughly 200,000 clones; 79% of them appeared once. The top ten clonotypes cover approximately 1.4% of the sample.

The cohort was made up of 500 to 850 healthy bone marrow donors. At the time of sampling, all cohort members were nominally healthy, though unrecorded immune exposures were likely present. The donor was CMV seropositive and belonged to the group of some 290 seropositive cohort members. Each donor provided a peripheral blood sample, and peripheral blood mononuclear cells were used for TCR beta sequencing. Genomic DNA was extracted from the blood cell samples with the Qiagen DNeasy Blood Extraction Kit. This entry is derived from a study of cytomegalovirus exposure and HLA in healthy donors (dated by TCRdb to about 2017). In terms of the full investigation: According to an earlier analysis of 450 to 650 of the donors, about 170 million T cells yielded roughly 110 million unique TCR beta sequences and roughly 280 Gb of sequence data. An early release covering about 600 HLA-typed donors comprised approximately 290 gigabases of sequencing data and around 86 million unique TCR sequences. Of the 398 genotyped donors, approximately 83% fell in the genetic ancestry cluster associated with self-reported Caucasian donors. The aim of the study was to test whether cataloging public T cell receptors could identify signatures of past pathogen exposure. The study profiled the T cell repertoires of under 700 subjects by immunosequencing and related them to cytomegalovirus serostatus. A separate validation cohort of approximately 130 different subjects was used in addition to the approximately 700-subject first cohort. The study combined high-throughput TCR immunosequencing, statistical association of individual TCRs with disease status, and machine learning to predict cytomegalovirus infection status. A later analysis re-analyzed previously published TCR beta repertoires from about 730 donors and added high-resolution HLA genotyping to study TCR occurrence patterns. Rather than drawing on any new phenotypic data, the later analysis identified candidate immune exposures from TCR beta sequences and the way those sequences occurred across donors. In an earlier analysis of over 550 of the donors, high-throughput TCR beta sequencing was used to judge whether each TCR beta V gene segment behaved as functional or pseudogenic. Donor age, sex, ethnicity and CMV serostatus were compiled together with the repertoire data. A later genetic analysis used genome-wide SNP genotypes for about three fifths of the 666 donors, treating that subset as a discovery cohort. Every repertoire in the discovery cohort had been generated on one and the same sequencing platform. HLA typing included class I and class II loci at four-digit resolution. The number of donors typed differed by locus, with about 629-630 for A, B, C, DRB1 and DQB1, around 500 for DQA1, 600 to 610 for DPA1, and approximately 470 for DPB1. Roughly five DR-DQ haplotypes were handled as single units for association and clustering because linkage in the cohort was strong. Among over 350 genotyped donors of the cohort, an average of approximately 230,000 unique TCR beta nucleotide sequences were sequenced per donor, about a sixth of them non-productive.

The paper's findings and limits, for the study overall: Compared with the 666-donor mean, donors in an Asian-associated ancestry cluster had fewer N-insertions in productive TCRs, according to a later genetic analysis. In vitro tests confirmed that a few of the cytomegalovirus-associated TCR beta chains recognize cytomegalovirus antigens. A later analysis associated 16,951 TCR beta sequences with specific HLA alleles at a false discovery rate of 0.05. Correlated functional status among segregating V segments might be attributable to linkage disequilibrium, but an unknown experimental factor could not be ruled out. Because counts were too low, seventeen rarely observed V segments, including chromosome 9 orphons, were excluded from the earlier analysis of fewer than 650 of the donors. In this cohort, only TCR beta chains were sequenced, and detectable features were limited by the absence of alpha or paired-chain data. In a later analysis, most CMV-associated TCR beta chains were found to appear HLA-restricted, with HLA associations seemingly driven largely by CMV exposure. Assigning TCR associations to individual alleles was difficult when HLA alleles, especially DR and DQ, strongly co-occurred. A further reported finding was that TCR beta sequences accurately predicted the HLA-A and HLA-B alleles for most subjects in the first cohort. HLA typing was unavailable for some donors at each locus, so association tests used only the typed subset. The authors suggested that the approach could potentially be generalized to other disease states and immunological phenotypes. A later genetic analysis associated a missense DCLRE1C variant with V-gene and J-gene trimming of TCR beta chains, and an independent cohort replicated the association. According to a later analysis, parvovirus B19, influenza, CMV and Epstein-Barr virus appeared linked to several top co-occurrence clusters. Immune exposure information for the cohort was limited to CMV serostatus. A later analysis found that TCR association rates varied across HLA loci, with DRB1 alleles showing the most associated TCRs and HLA-C alleles the fewest. Cytomegalovirus status was reported to be diagnosed by the classifier with high specificity and sensitivity in both the original and validation cohorts. Most TCR sequences were observed very rarely across donors, whereas some public TCRs were present in many individuals. Roughly uniform sequencing depth across donors was assumed in presence/absence analyses, although this assumption may not hold. The study listed approximately 160 TCR beta chains as associated with cytomegalovirus. In a later analysis, HLA-associated TCR beta chains were found to be more clonally expanded and to have lower generation probabilities than equally common non-associated chains. An earlier analysis of approximately 590 of the donors showed that most TCR beta V segments appeared in productive rearrangements either about 90% or about 30% of the time, which broadly matched IMGT annotations. The sequencing pipeline was judged likely to have produced a cluster of highly shared sequence variants as a technical artifact.

The receptor comes from a girl aged 5 to 17 in good health and CMV-seropositive. Sequencing was done on a sample of PBMCs.

The CDR3 is CASSRGTGADRNQETQYF. The sequenced DNA: TGTGCCAGCAGCCGCGGGACAGGGGCAGACAGGAACCAAGAGACCCAGTACTTC. The chain uses TRBV11-2 and TRBJ2-5, with 10 junctional bases fitting TRBD1. Compared with germline, V lacks 5 bases and J lacks 0 bases; bases without a gene match: 12. CDR1 and CDR2, per the germline V gene, are SGHAT and FQNNGV. The CDR3 runs 18 amino acids, cysteine and phenylalanine included. Only the CDR3 part of the read is kept: 54 bases, read in frame from the first base. The reference TRBV11-2 and TRBJ2-5 proteins fill in what lies around the CDR3, so the full variable domain reads EAGVAQSPRYKIIEKRQSVAFWCNPISGHATLYWYQQILGQGPKLLIQFQNNGVVDDSQLPKDRFSAERLKGVDSTLKIQPAKLEDSAVYLCASSRGTGADRNQETQYFGPGTRLLVL.